These 25 T cell receptor beta chains share one sample of origin, sequenced in a study of T cell responses to AZD1222 COVID-19 vaccine. This table comes from immunoSEQ multiplex PCR, and its TCRdb copy is limited to in-frame clones, with some not included. The data contain about 160,000 clones, 94% of them seen just once; the ten biggest clones take up about 1.3%. This specimen was peripheral blood, taken on day 0 of AZD1222 vaccination. The receptors were gathered from an adult in good health.

This chain joins TRBV6-5 and TRBJ1-3, with D possibly being TRBD1 (6 bases). Germline CDR1 is MNHEY and CDR2 is SVGAGI. The CDR3 spans 16 residues. V lost 0 bases and J 3 bases, leaving 12 bases between the germline ends. The DNA for the CDR3 is TGTGCCAGCAGTTACTCCTCCAGGGGCGGTGGAAACACCATATATTTT. Protein product: CASSYSSRGGGNTIYF.

V usage is TRBV11-2 and J usage is TRBJ1-2, with D perhaps TRBD1 (5 bases). The germline V gene has CDR1 SGHAT and CDR2 FQNNGV. CDR3 length: 18 residues. V shed 1 base and J shed 0 bases, with 18 bases lying between them. The CDR3 DNA sequence: TGTGCCAGCAGCTTAGCGTTCAGGGCCAAACTATCTAACTATGGCTACACCTTC. Amino acid sequence: CASSLAFRAKLSNYGYTF.

J is TRBJ1-2 and V is TRBV28; perhaps TRBD1 as D (6 bases). V was shortened by 2 bases and J by 8 bases, with 12 bases between the two germline ends. CDR1 and CDR2 (germline): MDHEN, SYDVKM. The CDR3 consists of 13 residues. The CDR3 DNA reads as TGTGCCAGCAGTTTACCGGGGGCTAAGGGCTACACCTTC. Its translation is CASSLPGAKGYTF.

The chain links TRBV7-3 to TRBJ1-1, with 9 bases fitting TRBD1. Germline-derived CDR1 and CDR2 are SGHTA and FQGTGA. V shed 5 bases, J shed 11 bases, and the junction held 9 bases outside the gene matches. The CDR3 length is 13 residues. The CDR3 sequence is CASSENRDREAFF. DNA for the CDR3: TGTGCCAGCAGCGAAAACCGGGACAGGGAGGCTTTCTTT.

This rearrangement joins TRBV27 to TRBJ1-4; no definite D call. CDR3 length: 16 amino acids. V shed 5 bases and J shed 4 bases, with 17 bases lying between them. Germline V gene data show CDR1 as MNHEY and CDR2 as SMNVEV (reference sequence). In DNA, the CDR3 is TGTGCCAGCAGTCAAACGTACGGGGTATTTAATGAAAAACTGTTTTTT. Amino acid sequence: CASSQTYGVFNEKLFF.

The chain joins TRBV3-1 (or the pseudogene TRBV3-2) to TRBJ2-2; 9 bases agree with TRBD1. The CDR3 sequence is 14 residues long. J lost 5 bases, V lost 6 bases, and 4 bases had no gene match. The V gene's germline CDR1 is LGHDT and CDR2 YNNKEL (reference sequence). DNA for the CDR3: TGTGCCAGCAGTCTCGGGACAGGGACCGGGGAGCTGTTTTTT. This gives the protein CASSLGTGTGELFF.

The rearrangement uses TRBV27 and TRBJ2-7, with D tentatively TRBD1 (6 bases). Trimming took 0 bases from V and 5 from J, leaving 8 bases between them. The CDR3 has 13 residues. In germline, CDR1 is MNHEY, CDR2 SMNVEV (reference sequence). The CDR3: CASSLSDRDEQYV. The CDR3 coding sequence is TGTGCCAGCAGTTTATCGGACAGAGACGAGCAGTACGTC.

This chain links TRBV5-1 with TRBJ2-3; 9 bases align to TRBD2. After removal of 4 bases from V and 2 bases from J, the junction contained 11 bases not matched to a gene. CDR3 length: 17 residues. The germline gives CDR1 SGHRS, CDR2 YFSETQ. The CDR3 region is CASSGDFSGGVTDTQYF. The CDR3 nucleotides are TGCGCCAGCAGCGGGGACTTTAGCGGGGGTGTCACAGATACGCAGTATTTT.

This clone was seen just once. The chain carries TRBV25-1 and TRBJ2-1, with 12 bases matching TRBD2. The CDR3 totals 16 residues. V was clipped by 4 bases and J by 7 bases; unmatched bases: 8. Germline assignment: CDR1 MGHDK and CDR2 SYGVNS. This chain's CDR3 is CASSAKLAGGFNEQFF. CDR3 coding DNA: TGTGCCAGCAGTGCCAAACTAGCGGGAGGTTTTAATGAGCAGTTCTTC.

The chain is built from TRBV9 and TRBJ1-4, with D unclear. Trimming pared 2 bases from V and 3 bases from J, leaving 8 bases between. Germline-derived CDR1 and CDR2 are SGDLS and YYNGEE. The CDR3 runs to 14 residues. The CDR3 coding sequence is TGTGCCAGCAGCGTGGGGTTCGCTAATGAAAAACTGTTTTTT. Its protein product is CASSVGFANEKLFF. The entire variable domain, with the rest obtained from reference TRBV9 and TRBJ1-4, is as follows: DSGVTQTPKHLITATGQRVTLRCSPRSGDLSVYWYQQSLDQGLQFLIQYYNGEERAKGNILERFSAQQFPDLHSELNLSSLELGDSALYFCASSVGFANEKLFFGSGTQLSVL.

J is TRBJ2-6 and V is TRBV5-4; perhaps D is TRBD1 or TRBD2 (5 bases each). Trimming pared 4 bases from V and 0 bases from J, leaving 11 bases between. The CDR3 totals 16 residues. Germline loops: CDR1 SGHNT, CDR2 YYREEE (reference sequence). The CDR3 DNA reads as TGTGCCAGCAGCCTAGGGACGGACTCTGGGGCCAACGTCCTGACTTTC. Amino acid sequence: CASSLGTDSGANVLTF. Based on the CDR3 plus reference TRBV5-4 and TRBJ2-6, the full variable domain is ETGVTQSPTHLIKTRGQQVTLRCSSQSGHNTVSWYQQALGQGPQFIFQYYREEENGRGNFPPRFSGLQFPNYSSELNVNALELDDSALYLCASSLGTDSGANVLTFGAGSRLTVL.

The gene calls are TRBV7-9 and TRBJ1-2; D call uncertain. The CDR3 spans 13 residues. The V and J ends lost 1 base and 6 bases respectively, with 9 bases between them. Germline V gene lookup returns CDR1 SEHNR and CDR2 FQNEAQ (reference sequence). The CDR3 is CASSLGPEDGYTF. The CDR3, as DNA: TGTGCCAGCAGCTTAGGCCCTGAGGATGGCTACACCTTC.

The genes are TRBV19 and TRBJ1-1, with 9 positions matching TRBD1. Per the germline V gene, CDR1 is LNHDA and CDR2 is SQIVND (reference sequence). CDR3 length: 17 residues. The V and J ends lost 3 bases and 6 bases, in that order; junction bases with no gene match: 14. This CDR3 is CASSIPSGTGPSSEAFF. The CDR3 bases are TGTGCCAGTAGTATTCCGTCGGGGACAGGGCCCTCGTCTGAAGCTTTCTTT.

In DNA, the CDR3 is TGTGCCAGCAGCCGCCGGACTAGCAGCGAGCAGTACGTC. Its translation: CASSRRTSSEQYV. The chain employs TRBV28 and TRBJ2-7, with 8 positions matching TRBD2. The CDR3 sequence is 13 residues long. Looked up from germline, CDR1 is MDHEN and CDR2 is SYDVKM. Trimming cost V 6 bases and J 6 bases; bases outside gene matches: 7.

The V and J genes are TRBV11-2 and TRBJ2-7; D could derive from TRBD1 or TRBD2 (6 bases each). In germline, CDR1 is SGHAT, CDR2 FQNNGV. This CDR3 spans 13 amino acids. The V and J ends lost 5 bases and 7 bases respectively, with 15 bases between them. The CDR3: CASSPWGAGEQYV. Written as DNA, the CDR3 is TGTGCCAGCAGCCCCTGGGGGGCGGGTGAGCAGTACGTC.

The genes are TRBV14 and TRBJ1-3; 9 bases line up with TRBD1. Germline V gives CDR1 SGHDN, CDR2 FVKESK. With V trimmed by 2 bases and J by 4 bases, 6 bases remained unmatched. There are 16 residues in the CDR3. CDR3 in DNA: TGTGCCAGCAGCCAACTCGGGACAGGGACAGGAAACACCATATATTTT. This codes for CASSQLGTGTGNTIYF.

The chain combines TRBV3-1 (or the pseudogene TRBV3-2) with TRBJ1-1, with 9 nucleotides matching TRBD1. V trimming: 0 bases; J trimming: 4 bases; junction bases outside the gene matches: 9. This CDR3 spans 17 amino acids. The germline V gene has CDR1 LGHDT and CDR2 YNNKEL (reference sequence). The CDR3, as DNA: TGTGCCAGCAGCCAAGATTATAAGGACAGGGGAGGCACTGAAGCTTTCTTT. Protein: CASSQDYKDRGGTEAFF.

The rearrangement links TRBV12-3 or TRBV12-4 to TRBJ1-2; perhaps TRBD1 as D (6 bases). V was pared by 2 bases and J by 6 bases, with 10 bases between. The CDR3 covers 13 residues. The CDR3 DNA follows: TGTGCCAGCAGTTTAATACAGGGCAATGGCTACACCTTC. Encoded protein: CASSLIQGNGYTF.

The J gene is TRBJ1-1, the V gene TRBV10-3; D is unclear. Germline V gives CDR1 ENHRY, CDR2 SYGVKD. Trimming stripped 10 bases from V and 5 bases from J, with 17 bases between. The CDR3 contains 13 residues. The CDR3 nucleotides are TGTGCCACCGCCGAGGGTGACTATACTGAAGCTTTCTTT. This gives the protein CATAEGDYTEAFF.

The chain recombines TRBV9 with TRBJ1-6; 10 positions match TRBD1. The germline CDR1 and CDR2 sequences are SGDLS and YYNGEE. V trimming: 7 bases; J trimming: 7 bases; junction bases outside the gene matches: 8. CDR3 length: 15 amino acids. CDR3 sequence: CASAWGQGKNSPLHF. DNA for the CDR3: TGTGCCAGCGCCTGGGGACAGGGGAAAAATTCACCCCTCCACTTT.

This clone was counted once. V usage is TRBV7-8 and J usage is TRBJ2-7; TRBD2 matches 12 bases. This CDR3 has 14 amino acids. V lost 5 bases, J lost 4 bases, and 3 bases stayed unmatched. The germline V gene encodes CDR1 SGHVS and CDR2 FQNEAQ. The CDR3 spells CASSPGLAGYEQYV. The CDR3, as DNA: TGTGCCAGCAGCCCCGGACTAGCGGGGTACGAGCAGTACGTC.

The J gene is TRBJ1-1, the V gene TRBV7-3, with TRBD1 matching over 10 bases. The CDR3 extends over 15 amino acids. Germline assignment: CDR1 SGHTA and CDR2 FQGTGA. J gave up 4 bases and V 3 bases, and 5 bases lay outside the gene matches. The CDR3: CASSFDRGRGTEAFF. CDR3 in DNA: TGTGCCAGCAGCTTTGACAGGGGGCGAGGCACTGAAGCTTTCTTT.

V is TRBV7-9 and J is TRBJ1-2, with TRBD1 as a possible D gene (6 bases). This CDR3 is 14 amino acids long. Germline V lookup: CDR1 SEHNR, CDR2 FQNEAQ (reference sequence). Trimming removed 4 bases from V and 6 bases from J, with 15 bases in between. This CDR3 reads CASSSYRVRDGYTF. The CDR3 bases are TGTGCCAGCAGCTCGTACAGGGTCCGGGATGGCTACACCTTC.

The J gene is TRBJ1-4, the V gene TRBV7-8; D is undetermined. Trimming pared 7 bases from V and 3 bases from J, leaving 30 bases between. CDR3 length equals 20 residues. Germline V CDR1 and CDR2: SGHVS, FQNEAQ. The chain's CDR3 is CASTKTSDGLGKKANEKLFF. CDR3 coding DNA: TGTGCCAGCACCAAAACCTCAGACGGTTTGGGGAAGAAGGCTAATGAAAAACTGTTTTTT.

The chain is built from TRBV6-1 and TRBJ2-7; D not certain. Trimming left V 0 bases short and J 10 bases short, with 10 bases between. The CDR3 consists of 12 residues. Germline lookup yields CDR1 MNHNS and CDR2 SASEGT. The CDR3 DNA sequence: TGTGCCAGCAGTGAAGCGACCCCGGTTCAGTACGTC. This codes for CASSEATPVQYV.